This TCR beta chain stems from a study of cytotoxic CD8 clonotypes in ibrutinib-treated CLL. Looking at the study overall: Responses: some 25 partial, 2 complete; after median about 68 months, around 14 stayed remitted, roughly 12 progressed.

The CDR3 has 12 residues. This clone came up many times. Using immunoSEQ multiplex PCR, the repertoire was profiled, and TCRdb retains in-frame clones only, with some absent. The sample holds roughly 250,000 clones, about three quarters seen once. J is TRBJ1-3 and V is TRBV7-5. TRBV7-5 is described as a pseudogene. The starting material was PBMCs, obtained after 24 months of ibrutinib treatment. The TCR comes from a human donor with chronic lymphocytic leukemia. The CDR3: CASSLSVNTIYF. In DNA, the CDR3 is TGTGCCAGCAGCCTTAGCGTAAACACCATATATTTT.